The table lists the clone carrying this TCR beta chain with a few counts. Its antigen is unknown. Sequencing was performed with immunoSEQ multiplex PCR; in TCRdb, only in-frame clones are kept and a portion is missing. The sample yields 50,000 to 75,000 clones, around nine tenths seen once. The sample comes from a study of OX40 agonist ivuxolimab in advanced cancers. Study-level information: Every 2 weeks, patients got intravenous ivuxolimab at one of six dose levels (0.01-10 mg/kg). A partial response was reached by three patients: one with hepatocellular carcinoma and two with cutaneous melanoma.

Autoimmune disease history or systemic immunosuppression barred patients. Whole-study findings and limits: CD4+ T cells averaged fewer expanded clones than CD8+ T cells.

The V segment lost 7 bases and the J segment 5 bases; nucleotides outside the gene matches: 5. The CDR3 is made up of 14 amino acids. Germline V gene data show CDR1 as MNHEY and CDR2 as SMNVEV (reference sequence). The chain has TRBV27 and TRBJ2-3; 11 bases are shared with TRBD2. Sequencing was performed on CD4+ or CD8+ T cells sorted from blood, taken in a trial of the OX40 agonist ivuxolimab. The receptor was isolated from an adult with an advanced solid tumor such as melanoma, head and neck, liver or kidney cancer. In nucleotides, the CDR3 is TGTGCCAGCACCCCTAGCGGGAGGATAGATACGCAGTATTTT. It specifies CASTPSGRIDTQYF.